A selection of T cell receptor beta chains follows, all from one sample in a study of blood T cell repertoires in COVID-19. The table came from immunoSEQ multiplex PCR; TCRdb's copy has only in-frame clones and leaves some out. The top ten clones hold about 5% of a sample with 230,000 or so clones, over 80% of them seen once. Sequenced input: peripheral blood. The source of these receptors is a human donor in a cohort sampled during active COVID-19. Both conserved end residues are part of each CDR3. Each record gives: V gene, clone size, D gene, CDR3 length, J gene, CDR3 protein, CDR3 DNA. A D gene is named only where the DNA matches it firmly. Clone size, where shown, is once, few, many, or a class for clones that have expanded.

TRBV5-1,-,-,12,TRBJ2-7,CASSLGGGEQYF,TGCGCCAGCAGCTTGGGAGGGGGTGAGCAGTACTTC
TRBV11-2,few,TRBD1,15,TRBJ2-1,CASSLRDREIDEQFF,TGTGCCAGCAGCTTAAGGGACAGGGAAATCGATGAGCAGTTCTTC
TRBV7-2,-,-,16,TRBJ2-7,CASSLARAGSSYEQYF,TGTGCCAGCAGCTTAGCGCGGGCGGGTAGCTCCTACGAGCAGTACTTC
TRBV9,once,TRBD2,12,TRBJ2-3,CASSASGNTQYF,TGTGCCAGCAGCGCTAGCGGAAATACGCAGTATTTT
TRBV6-4,-,TRBD2,15,TRBJ2-3,CASSEGLADTDTQYF,TGTGCCAGCAGCGAAGGGCTAGCGGACACAGATACGCAGTATTTT
TRBV30,-,TRBD2,17,TRBJ2-7,CAWRPSPLAGGPYEQYF,TGTGCCTGGAGACCCAGCCCCCTAGCGGGAGGGCCCTACGAGCAGTACTTC
TRBV30,-,-,14,TRBJ2-1,CASSTILGGNEQFF,TGTGCCTCCTCGACTATTCTAGGAGGCAATGAGCAGTTCTTC
TRBV6-2/TRBV6-3,once,TRBD1,16,TRBJ1-1,CASSYWQGARNTEAFF,TGTGCCAGCAGTTACTGGCAGGGGGCGCGGAACACTGAAGCTTTCTTT
TRBV19,-,-,15,TRBJ1-4,CASSIARQGDEKLFF,TGTGCCAGTAGTATAGCCCGGCAAGGGGATGAAAAACTGTTTTTT
TRBV29-1,-,-,13,TRBJ1-2,CSVEKGGSYGYTF,TGCAGCGTTGAGAAGGGGGGGTCCTATGGCTACACCTTC
TRBV7-2,-,-,15,TRBJ1-1,CASSLDQGRATEAFF,TGTGCCAGCAGCTTAGATCAGGGGAGGGCCACTGAAGCTTTCTTT
TRBV5-6,-,-,14,TRBJ2-7,CASSLDGSLREQYF,TGTGCCAGCAGCTTGGACGGGAGCCTCCGCGAGCAGTACTTC
TRBV9,-,-,14,TRBJ1-2,CASSVGGDSYGYTF,TGTGCCAGCAGCGTAGGAGGGGACTCCTATGGCTACACCTTC
TRBV5-3,-,-,15,TRBJ2-7,CARSPPGGGRLEQYF,TGTGCCAGAAGCCCGCCGGGGGGCGGTAGGCTCGAGCAGTACTTC
TRBV6-5,-,-,15,TRBJ1-4,CASKGQHSASGKLFF,TGTGCCAGCAAAGGACAGCATAGCGCGTCGGGAAAACTGTTTTTT
TRBV6-6,-,-,15,TRBJ1-2,CASSYQGQGLGGYTF,TGTGCCAGCAGTTACCAAGGGCAGGGATTGGGTGGCTACACCTTC
TRBV7-6,-,TRBD1,16,TRBJ2-1,CASSPTGGLSYNEQFF,TGTGCCAGCAGCCCGACAGGGGGTTTAAGCTACAATGAGCAGTTCTTC
TRBV18,-,TRBD1,13,TRBJ1-1,CASSRGTDTEAFF,TGTGCCAGCTCCCGAGGGACAGACACTGAAGCTTTCTTT
TRBV24-1,-,TRBD2,19,TRBJ2-3,CATSDLEIRGLAGPDTQYF,TGTGCCACCAGTGATTTGGAGATCAGGGGACTAGCGGGCCCAGATACGCAGTATTTT
TRBV28,-,TRBD1,14,TRBJ1-1,CAIKRGPGGTEAFF,TGTGCCATCAAAAGGGGGCCAGGGGGCACTGAAGCTTTCTTT
TRBV28,-,TRBD2,19,TRBJ2-5,CASSLWGSGRAGLKETQYF,TGTGCCAGCAGTTTATGGGGTAGCGGGAGGGCCGGTTTGAAAGAGACCCAGTACTTC
TRBV21-1,-,-,15,TRBJ1-1,CARGVAGAAHTEAFF,TGTGCCAGGGGGGTTGCGGGGGCCGCGCACACTGAAGCTTTCTTT
TRBV5-3,-,TRBD1,21,TRBJ2-6,CARSLSPAMTVGGNGANVLTF,TGTGCCAGAAGCTTATCCCCCGCGATGACGGTAGGGGGCAATGGGGCCAACGTCCTGACTTTC
TRBV19,-,TRBD1,14,TRBJ1-5,CAAAPGQGGQPQHF,TGTGCCGCCGCCCCGGGACAGGGAGGGCAGCCCCAGCATTTT
TRBV7-8,once,TRBD2,17,TRBJ2-1,CASSLAWAGVSYNEQFF,TGTGCCAGCAGCTTAGCGTGGGCGGGAGTATCCTACAATGAGCAGTTCTTC
TRBV10-3,-,TRBD1,14,TRBJ1-5,CAISEGQGAQPQHF,TGTGCCATCAGTGAGGGACAGGGGGCTCAGCCCCAGCATTTT
TRBV27,few,-,14,TRBJ1-2,CASSSDGYAGGYTF,TGTGCCAGCAGTTCGGACGGCTACGCGGGGGGCTACACCTTC
TRBV28,-,-,13,TRBJ2-7,CASSLGGLPEQYF,TGTGCCAGCAGTTTAGGTGGCCTTCCCGAGCAGTACTTC
TRBV5-4,-,-,16,TRBJ2-5,CASSLEVLASRETQYF,TGTGCCAGCAGCTTGGAGGTGCTAGCGAGTAGGGAGACCCAGTACTTC
TRBV10-3,-,-,15,TRBJ1-1,CAISEWKGRFTEAFF,TGTGCCATCAGTGAGTGGAAGGGGAGGTTCACTGAAGCTTTCTTT
TRBV4-2,-,TRBD1,15,TRBJ1-1,CASSPVGQGETEAFF,TGTGCCAGCAGCCCGGTGGGACAGGGGGAGACTGAAGCTTTCTTT
TRBV6-5,-,-,14,TRBJ2-2,CASTLPSPTGELFF,TGTGCCAGCACCCTCCCAAGCCCCACCGGGGAGCTGTTTTTT
TRBV6-6,-,TRBD1,14,TRBJ2-1,CASSRTGAYNEQFF,TGTGCCAGCAGTCGGACAGGGGCCTACAATGAGCAGTTCTTC
TRBV3-1/TRBV3-2,-,-,14,TRBJ2-7,CASSRLIGAHEQYF,TGTGCCAGCAGCCGCCTGATTGGGGCCCACGAGCAGTACTTC
TRBV28,-,TRBD1,15,TRBJ2-7,CASSRGQGSSYEQYF,TGTGCCAGCAGTCGCGGACAGGGCAGCTCCTACGAGCAGTACTTC
TRBV6-2/TRBV6-3,-,TRBD2,15,TRBJ2-7,CASSSGLAVPYEQYF,TGTGCCAGCAGTTCTGGACTAGCGGTCCCCTACGAGCAGTACTTC
TRBV5-1,-,-,14,TRBJ1-1,CASSFRPSNTEAFF,TGCGCCAGCAGCTTCCGTCCTTCGAACACTGAAGCTTTCTTT
TRBV2,-,-,13,TRBJ1-1,CASSYVANTEAFF,TGTGCCAGCAGTTACGTAGCGAACACTGAAGCTTTCTTT
TRBV2,-,-,11,TRBJ2-1,CASAPSGEQFF,TGTGCCAGCGCTCCGTCCGGGGAGCAGTTCTTC
TRBV19,-,TRBD1,14,TRBJ1-4,CASRDRDRVEKLFF,TGTGCCAGTAGGGACCGGGACAGGGTCGAAAAACTGTTTTTT
TRBV19,-,TRBD2,16,TRBJ2-1,CASSHRTSGSYNEQFF,TGTGCCAGTAGTCACCGGACTAGCGGCTCCTACAATGAGCAGTTCTTC
TRBV19,-,-,12,TRBJ1-4,CASSTLREKLFF,TGTGCCAGTAGTACCTTACGGGAAAAACTGTTTTTT
TRBV7-2,-,TRBD1,14,TRBJ1-2,CASNVGGAGYGYTF,TGTGCCAGCAACGTAGGGGGCGCAGGGTATGGCTACACCTTC
TRBV19,-,-,15,TRBJ1-6,CASSAGQNYNSPLHF,TGTGCCAGTAGTGCCGGACAGAATTATAATTCACCCCTCCACTTT
TRBV5-1,-,-,15,TRBJ2-1,CASSLAGGAGDEQFF,TGCGCCAGCAGCTTGGCCGGGGGCGCGGGGGATGAGCAGTTCTTC